This T cell receptor (beta chain) was recorded in a study of cytotoxic CD8 clonotypes in ibrutinib-treated CLL. Study at large: Response was recorded as partial in approximately 24 patients and complete in 2; at median approximately 65 months, approximately 14 remained remitted and about twelve had progressed.

To note about this clone: Its antigen is still unknown.

Produced via immunoSEQ multiplex PCR; TCRdb's table is partial and in-frame only. This sample has approximately 150,000 clones, with around 77% found just once. Frozen PBMC stocks contributed roughly 2 micrograms of genomic DNA to the TCR beta libraries. The CDR3 loop spans 16 amino acids. Germline V gene lookup returns CDR1 MGHRA and CDR2 YSYEKL. J lost 0 bases, V lost 5 bases, and 4 bases had no gene match. Study-wide findings and caveats: Contraction or stability on treatment characterized the public clonotypes, which were uncommon. The study found baseline clonality above age-matched healthy donors, tracking circulating CD8+ T-cell counts.

The sequence was obtained from a human donor with chronic lymphocytic leukemia. This chain uses TRBV4-1 with TRBJ2-3; 11 positions agree with TRBD2. Material: PBMCs, obtained after 12 months of ibrutinib treatment. This chain's CDR3 is CASSDLAGGSTDTQYF. The CDR3 nucleotides read TGCGCCAGCAGCGATCTAGCGGGAGGCAGCACAGATACGCAGTATTTT.